The 27 T cell receptor beta chains given below trace back to one sample, sequenced in a study of CD8+ T cells in alopecia areata. Indicated treatment: oral pan-JAK inhibitor, 5-10 mg twice daily. The authors extracted RNA and reverse transcribed it into cDNA as the sequencing template. Measured with immunoSEQ multiplex PCR; TCRdb has only the in-frame clones, and not every one. Among approximately 140,000 clones listed, roughly nine tenths were seen once. The specimen was CD8+ T cells sorted from blood, collected at week 4, from a patient treated with tofacitinib. The receptors were sampled from a human donor with alopecia areata.

The genes are TRBV2 and TRBJ2-7; D is perhaps TRBD2 (6 bases). Trimming took 5 bases from V and 3 from J, leaving 14 bases between them. The CDR3 extends over 14 amino acids. From germline, CDR1 is SNHLY and CDR2 FYNNEI. CDR3 protein: CASSQDAGSYEQYF. CDR3 DNA: TGTGCCAGCAGTCAGGACGCCGGGAGCTACGAGCAGTACTTC. The whole variable domain, filled in from reference TRBV2 and TRBJ2-7, reads EPEVTQTPSHQVTQMGQEVILRCVPISNHLYFYWYRQILGQKVEFLVSFYNNEISEKSEIFDDQFSVERPDGSNFTLKIRSTKLEDSAMYFCASSQDAGSYEQYFGPGTRLTVT.

This rearrangement joins TRBV19 to TRBJ2-6; unclear D gene. The CDR3 spans 12 residues. Trimming stripped 9 bases from V and 0 bases from J, with 3 bases between. Germline CDR1 is LNHDA and CDR2 is SQIVND (reference sequence). DNA for the CDR3: TGTGCCAGCTCCTCTGGGGCCAACGTCCTGACTTTC. Protein sequence: CASSSGANVLTF.

The chain carries TRBV18 and TRBJ1-4; D remains unclear. Trimming took 4 bases from V and 6 from J, leaving 6 bases between them. This CDR3 comprises 12 residues. Germline V gives CDR1 KGHSH, CDR2 LQKENI. CDR3: CASSRSYEKLFF. The CDR3 DNA follows: TGTGCCAGCTCACGATCTTATGAAAAACTGTTTTTT.

This chain links TRBV29-1 with TRBJ2-3, with TRBD2 matching 14 bases. Germline-derived CDR1 and CDR2 are SQVTM and ANQGSEA. Trimming cost V 7 bases and J 5 bases; bases outside gene matches: 11. The CDR3 extends over 16 amino acids. The CDR3 bases are TGCAGCGCGGATGGACTAGCGGGGGGAAGGGAAGATACGCAGTATTTT. Translated, it gives CSADGLAGGREDTQYF.

The chain's CDR3 is CASTRTSGKEQFF. The CDR3 DNA reads as TGCGCCAGCACCCGGACTAGCGGGAAGGAGCAGTTCTTC. The chain recombines TRBV4-1 with TRBJ2-1, with 12 bases aligning to TRBD2. The CDR3 is 13 residues long. Germline CDR1 MGHRA, CDR2 YSYEKL. V was pared by 7 bases and J by 10 bases, with 5 bases of the junction left unmatched.

The chain uses TRBV6-5 and TRBJ1-1; a possible D gene is TRBD1 (5 bases). CDR1 and CDR2 (germline): MNHEY, SVGAGI. V was shortened by 2 bases and J by 5 bases, with 9 bases between the two germline ends. The CDR3 is made up of 13 amino acids. CDR3 bases: TGTGCCAGCAGTTACGGGGGAGGAACTGAAGCTTTCTTT. This codes for CASSYGGGTEAFF.

The chain recombines TRBV27 with TRBJ2-1, with TRBD2 identical over 9 bases. In germline, CDR1 is MNHEY, CDR2 SMNVEV (reference sequence). V shed 3 bases and J 7 bases; nucleotides not matched to a gene: 10. CDR3 length: 16 residues. CDR3 nucleotides: TGTGCCAGCAGTTTTCCCGGGACTAGCCTTAGAAATGAGCAGTTCTTC. As protein: CASSFPGTSLRNEQFF.

This rearrangement joins TRBV7-2 to TRBJ2-5; possibly TRBD1 for D (6 bases). CDR3 length: 14 residues. V lost 4 bases and J 2 bases, leaving 11 bases between the germline ends. Germline CDR1 SGHTA, CDR2 FQGNSA. The CDR3 DNA follows: TGTGCCAGCAGCTCTACAGGGATTCAAGAGACCCAGTACTTC. Amino acid sequence: CASSSTGIQETQYF.

The J gene is TRBJ2-7, the V gene TRBV5-1; D may correspond to TRBD1 or TRBD2 (6 bases each). CDR3 length equals 16 residues. Trimming pared 0 bases from V and 3 bases from J, leaving 16 bases between. Germline V gene data show CDR1 as SGHRS and CDR2 as YFSETQ. DNA for the CDR3: TGCGCCAGCAGCTTGGGGGGGGCCGCCCTTTACTACGAGCAGTACTTC. Its translation is CASSLGGAALYYEQYF.

The chain is built from TRBV27 and TRBJ2-1, with 11 bases that match TRBD2. Germline CDR1 is MNHEY and CDR2 is SMNVEV (reference sequence). Trimming at V came to 5 bases and at J to 6 bases, leaving 9 bases not matched to a gene. This CDR3 contains 16 residues. CDR3 bases: TGTGCCAGCAGTGACGGGACTAGCGGAAATCTCAATGAGCAGTTCTTC. Its protein product is CASSDGTSGNLNEQFF.

V is TRBV27 and J is TRBJ1-1; D ambiguous. Trimming removed 5 bases at V and 4 bases at J, with 8 bases between. Germline V lookup: CDR1 MNHEY, CDR2 SMNVEV (reference sequence). CDR3 length: 12 residues. The DNA of the CDR3 is TGTGCCAGCAGTCCCCGGGGCACTGAAGCTTTCTTT. Amino acids: CASSPRGTEAFF.

The V gene is TRBV13, the J gene TRBJ2-1; tentatively, D is TRBD2 (6 bases). CDR1 and CDR2 from the germline V gene are PRHDT and FYEKMQ (reference sequence). The CDR3 has 12 residues. With 7 bases removed from V and 6 bases from J, the gap between germline ends came to 10 bases. This chain's CDR3 is CASTGGLNEQFF. The DNA for the CDR3 is TGTGCCAGCACCGGGGGACTCAATGAGCAGTTCTTC.

Details on this clone: The junction and the germline gene differ at one end; a read error may be behind it. CDR3 residues: CASSLALGLAGGLHEQYF. The CDR3 coding sequence is TGTGCTAGCAGCTTAGCGCTGGGGCTAGCGGGAGGGCTCCACGAGCAGTACTTC. This chain connects TRBV7-7 to TRBJ2-7, with 12 bases lining up with TRBD2. The length of the CDR3 is 18 residues. The germline V gene has CDR1 SSHAT and CDR2 FNYEAQ (reference sequence).

V usage is TRBV29-1 and J usage is TRBJ2-3; the D gene is possibly TRBD1 (5 bases). The germline gives CDR1 SQVTM, CDR2 ANQGSEA. The V end lost 3 bases, the J end lost 0 bases, and 10 bases lay between the germline ends. This CDR3 is built from 14 residues. Here the CDR3 reads CSVDGASSTDTQYF. CDR3 DNA: TGCAGCGTTGATGGGGCCAGTAGCACAGATACGCAGTATTTT.

The chain joins TRBV5-4 to TRBJ2-2, with a possible D match to TRBD2 (6 bases). CDR1 and CDR2 (germline): SGHNT, YYREEE (reference sequence). CDR3 length: 13 residues. Trimming took 4 bases from V and 4 from J, leaving 8 bases between them. CDR3 bases: TGTGCCAGCAGCCCCGGGAGCACCGGGGAGCTGTTTTTT. Residues: CASSPGSTGELFF.

This clone occurred once. This sequence joins TRBV5-1 and TRBJ2-2; D uncertain. Germline CDR1 is SGHRS and CDR2 is YFSETQ. V lost 4 bases, J lost 6 bases, and 22 bases lay in between. The CDR3 has 17 residues. The CDR3: CASSHTTIPPGSGELFF. The CDR3 bases are TGCGCCAGCAGCCACACAACAATCCCGCCCGGGTCCGGGGAGCTGTTTTTT.

This clone was observed a handful of times. This chain joins TRBV10-3 and TRBJ2-7, with TRBD2 matching over 7 bases. CDR1 and CDR2 (germline): ENHRY, SYGVKD. The CDR3 totals 10 residues. The trim removed 8 bases at V and 5 bases at J, leaving 0 bases unmatched. CDR3 nucleotide sequence: TGTGCCATCGGGGGGGACGAGCAGTACTTC. Encoded protein: CAIGGDEQYF.

The chain uses TRBV19 and TRBJ2-3, with 10 bases that match TRBD2. Germline V gene lookup returns CDR1 LNHDA and CDR2 SQIVND (reference sequence). The CDR3 sequence is 17 residues long. After removal of 3 bases from V and 1 base from J, the junction contained 7 bases not matched to a gene. CDR3 sequence reads: CASSMYLAGDRTDTQYF. CDR3 nucleotides: TGTGCCAGTAGTATGTATCTAGCGGGGGACCGCACAGATACGCAGTATTTT.

The chain combines TRBV2 with TRBJ2-7; D not resolved. Germline CDR1 SNHLY, CDR2 FYNNEI. CDR3 size: 11 residues. V dropped 7 bases and J dropped 1 base, with 5 bases sitting between them. The CDR3 region has the DNA TGTGCCAGCATTCTTTCCTACGAGCAGTACTTC. Translation gives CASILSYEQYF.

The CDR3 nucleotides are TGTGCCTGGGGATCCGGGAGAACCTGGAACTATGGCTACACCTTC. As protein: CAWGSGRTWNYGYTF. The rearrangement joins TRBV30 to TRBJ1-2; no reliable D call. The germline V gene encodes CDR1 GTSNPN and CDR2 SVGIG (reference sequence). The length of the CDR3 is 15 residues. The V and J ends lost 5 bases and 2 bases respectively, with 18 bases between them. Supplemented by reference TRBV30 and TRBJ1-2, the full variable domain reads SQTIHQWPATLVQPVGSPLSLECTVEGTSNPNLYWYRQAAGRGLQLLFYSVGIGQISSEVPQNLSASRPQDRQFILSSKKLLLSDSGFYLCAWGSGRTWNYGYTFGSGTRLTVV.

In its sample, this clone was seen once. Other DNA sequences in the sample encode the same CDR3. The chain is built from TRBV7-9 and TRBJ2-7; 11 bases match TRBD2. The germline V gene encodes CDR1 SEHNR and CDR2 FQNEAQ (reference sequence). The ends lost 5 bases at V and 2 bases at J; junction bases unmatched: 5. This CDR3 is 15 amino acids long. DNA of the CDR3: TGTGCCAGCAGCCCCGGGACTAGCGGCGCCTACGAGCAGTACTTC. Protein: CASSPGTSGAYEQYF.

The chain has TRBV29-1 and TRBJ2-7; the D gene could be TRBD1 or TRBD2 (5 bases each). Germline V lookup: CDR1 SQVTM, CDR2 ANQGSEA. V shed 5 bases and J shed 0 bases, with 17 bases lying between them. CDR3 length equals 15 residues. CDR3 amino acids: CSVCLGDRPSYEQYF. The CDR3 DNA reads TGCAGCGTTTGTCTTGGGGACCGTCCCTCCTACGAGCAGTACTTC.

The chain has TRBV7-2 and TRBJ1-4, with a tentative D call TRBD1 (6 bases). Trimming took 0 bases from V and 8 from J, leaving 13 bases between them. The CDR3 covers 15 residues. Germline-derived CDR1 and CDR2 are SGHTA and FQGNSA. The CDR3 loop is CASSLALGAGEKLFF. The CDR3 DNA reads as TGTGCCAGCAGCTTAGCGTTGGGGGCAGGAGAAAAACTGTTTTTT.

V gene TRBV7-9 combines with J gene TRBJ1-5; no reliable D call. This CDR3 contains 14 residues. V shed 4 bases and J shed 2 bases, with 9 bases lying between them. Per the germline V gene, CDR1 is SEHNR and CDR2 is FQNEAQ (reference sequence). The DNA of the CDR3 is TGTGCCAGCAGCTCTCGGGATGGCAATCAGCCCCAGCATTTT. Translating gives CASSSRDGNQPQHF.

This chain connects TRBV5-6 to TRBJ2-1; D is tentatively TRBD1 or TRBD2 (6 bases each). This CDR3 contains 15 residues. CDR1 SGHDT and CDR2 YYEEEE come from the germline V gene. With 7 bases removed from V and 6 bases from J, the gap between germline ends came to 20 bases. The CDR3 DNA follows: TGTGCCAGCCTTCTTTCCGGGGGCCTGGGCAATGAGCAGTTCTTC. Translation gives CASLLSGGLGNEQFF.

V usage is TRBV29-1 and J usage is TRBJ2-7, with a weak D call TRBD1 (6 bases). Germline V gene lookup returns CDR1 SQVTM and CDR2 ANQGSEA. The CDR3 sequence is 13 residues long. The V end was cut by 1 base, the J end by 3 bases, with 10 bases between. DNA of the CDR3: TGCAGCGTTGAAGCCGGACAGAGCTACGAGCAGTACTTC. It translates to CSVEAGQSYEQYF.

The rearrangement uses TRBV30 and TRBJ2-7; D unclear. From germline, CDR1 is GTSNPN and CDR2 SVGIG (reference sequence). V was clipped by 1 base and J by 2 bases, with 9 bases between them. The CDR3 runs 13 residues. The CDR3 is CAWSAPFPYEQYF. DNA of the CDR3: TGTGCCTGGAGTGCCCCTTTCCCCTACGAGCAGTACTTC. Variable domain in full (rest from reference TRBV30 and TRBJ2-7): SQTIHQWPATLVQPVGSPLSLECTVEGTSNPNLYWYRQAAGRGLQLLFYSVGIGQISSEVPQNLSASRPQDRQFILSSKKLLLSDSGFYLCAWSAPFPYEQYFGPGTRLTVT.